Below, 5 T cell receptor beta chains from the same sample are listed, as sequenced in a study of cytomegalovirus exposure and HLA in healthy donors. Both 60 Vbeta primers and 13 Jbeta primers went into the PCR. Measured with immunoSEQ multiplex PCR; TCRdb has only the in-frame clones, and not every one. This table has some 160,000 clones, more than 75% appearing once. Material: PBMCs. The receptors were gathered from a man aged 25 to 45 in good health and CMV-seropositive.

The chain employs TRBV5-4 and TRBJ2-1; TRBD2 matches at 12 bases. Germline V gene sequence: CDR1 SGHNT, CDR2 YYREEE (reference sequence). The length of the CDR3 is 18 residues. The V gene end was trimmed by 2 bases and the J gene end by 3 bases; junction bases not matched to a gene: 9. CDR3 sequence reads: CASSLGLAGPNYYNEQFF. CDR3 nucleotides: TGTGCCAGCAGCTTAGGACTAGCGGGACCAAATTACTACAATGAGCAGTTCTTC.

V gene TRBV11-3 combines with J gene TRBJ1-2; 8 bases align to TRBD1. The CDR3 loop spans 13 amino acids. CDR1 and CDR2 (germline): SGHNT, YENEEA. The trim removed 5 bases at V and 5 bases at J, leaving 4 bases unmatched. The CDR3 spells CASSPTGEYGYTF. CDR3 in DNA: TGTGCCAGCAGCCCGACAGGGGAGTATGGCTACACCTTC.

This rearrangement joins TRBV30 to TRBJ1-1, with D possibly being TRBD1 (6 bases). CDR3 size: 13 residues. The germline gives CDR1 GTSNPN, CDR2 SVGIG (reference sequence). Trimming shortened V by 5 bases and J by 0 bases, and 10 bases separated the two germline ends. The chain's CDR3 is CAWGQQVNTEAFF. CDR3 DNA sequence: TGTGCCTGGGGACAGCAAGTGAACACTGAAGCTTTCTTT.

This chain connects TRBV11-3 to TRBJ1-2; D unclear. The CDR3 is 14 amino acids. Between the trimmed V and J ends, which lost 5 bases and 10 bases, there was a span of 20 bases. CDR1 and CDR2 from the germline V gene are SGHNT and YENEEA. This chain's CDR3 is CASSLPGEPLSYTF. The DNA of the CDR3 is TGTGCCAGCAGCCTACCCGGGGAACCTTTATCCTACACCTTC.

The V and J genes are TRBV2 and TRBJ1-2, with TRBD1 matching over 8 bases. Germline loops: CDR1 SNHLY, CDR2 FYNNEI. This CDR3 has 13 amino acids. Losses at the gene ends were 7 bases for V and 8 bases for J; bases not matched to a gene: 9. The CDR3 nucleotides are TGTGCCAGCACCGTGGACAGGGCGGGGGGCTACACCTTC. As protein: CASTVDRAGGYTF.